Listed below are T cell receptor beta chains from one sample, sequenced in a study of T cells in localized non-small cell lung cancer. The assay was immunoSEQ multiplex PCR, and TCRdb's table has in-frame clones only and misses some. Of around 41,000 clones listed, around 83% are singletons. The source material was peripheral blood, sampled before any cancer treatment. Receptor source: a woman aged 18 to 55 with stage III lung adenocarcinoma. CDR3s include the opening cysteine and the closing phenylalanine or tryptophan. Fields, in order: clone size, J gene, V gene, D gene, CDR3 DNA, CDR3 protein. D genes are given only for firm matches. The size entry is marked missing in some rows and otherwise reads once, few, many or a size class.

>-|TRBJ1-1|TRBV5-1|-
TGCGCCAGCAGCCCCGGATCCTCGGGGACTGAAGCTTTCTTT
CASSPGSSGTEAFF
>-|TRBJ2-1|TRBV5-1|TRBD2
TGCGCCAGCAGCCTGACTAGCGGGGCCTCCTACAATGAGCAGTTCTTC
CASSLTSGASYNEQFF
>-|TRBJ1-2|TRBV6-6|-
TGTGCCAGCACCCCTCGTGGGGGTCCGACTGGCTACACCTTC
CASTPRGGPTGYTF
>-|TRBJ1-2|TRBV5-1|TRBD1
TGCGCCAGCAGCTTACAGGGGACGGATGGCTACACCTTC
CASSLQGTDGYTF
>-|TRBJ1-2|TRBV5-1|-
TGCGCCAGCCGTCCGGAACCTAACTATGGCTACACCTTC
CASRPEPNYGYTF
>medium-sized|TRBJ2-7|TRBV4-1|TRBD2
TGCGCCAGCAGCCGACTAGCGGGGGTTAAGGAGCAGTACTTC
CASSRLAGVKEQYF
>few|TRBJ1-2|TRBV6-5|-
TGTGCCAGCAGAGCCTACAGGGAATCCCTAAGCGGCTACACCTTC
CASRAYRESLSGYTF
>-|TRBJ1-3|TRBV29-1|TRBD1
TGCAGCGTACAGGGGCCTACTGGAAACACCATATATTTT
CSVQGPTGNTIYF
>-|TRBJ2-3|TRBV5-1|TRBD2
TGCGCCAGCAGCCCCCAGCTCGGGCGGGGGTATGCGACTACGCAGTATTTT
CASSPQLGRGYATTQYF
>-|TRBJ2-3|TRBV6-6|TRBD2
TGTGCCACGCATCCGGGACTAGCGGGGGGCACAGATACGCAGTATTTT
CATHPGLAGGTDTQYF
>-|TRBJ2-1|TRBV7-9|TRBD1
TGTGCCAGCAGCCTGAAGACAGGGCGAGGTCTCAATGAGCAGTTCTTC
CASSLKTGRGLNEQFF
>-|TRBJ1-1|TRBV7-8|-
TGTGCCAGCAGCTTATGGGACGGGGGGACTGAAGCTTTCTTT
CASSLWDGGTEAFF
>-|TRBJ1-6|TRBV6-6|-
TGTGCCAGCAGGCCCAGGGTAGCGTCCTATAATTCACCCCTCCACTTT
CASRPRVASYNSPLHF
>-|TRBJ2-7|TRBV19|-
TGTGCCAGTAGTATCGTCCAGGACAGCTACGAGCAGTACTTC
CASSIVQDSYEQYF
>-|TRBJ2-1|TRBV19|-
TGTGCCTCTGGGGAACTTGAGCAGTTCTTC
CASGELEQFF
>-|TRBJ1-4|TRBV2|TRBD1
TGTGCCAGCAGTGTAGCAGGGGGGGCTGAAAAACTGTTTTTT
CASSVAGGAEKLFF
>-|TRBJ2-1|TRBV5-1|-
TGCGCCAGCAGCTTGGGCACGAGGACCAGGGGTGAGCAGTTCTTC
CASSLGTRTRGEQFF
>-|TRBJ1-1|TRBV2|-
TGTGCCAGCAGTGAAGGGGCTAGGACTGAAGCTTTCTTT
CASSEGARTEAFF
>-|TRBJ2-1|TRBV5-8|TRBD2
TGTGCCAGCAGCTTGGGCCTCCTAGCGGGGGAGGGCGATGAGCAGTTCTTC
CASSLGLLAGEGDEQFF
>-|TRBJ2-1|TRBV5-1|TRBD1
TGCGCCAGCAGCCTGGGGGGACAGGGGTGGTATGAGCAGTTCTTC
CASSLGGQGWYEQFF
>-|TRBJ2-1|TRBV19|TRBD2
TGTGCCAGTAGCATCGCTAGCGGGGGTTACAATGAGCAGTTCTTC
CASSIASGGYNEQFF
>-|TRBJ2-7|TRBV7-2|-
TGTGCCAGCAGCTTGGTGGGGGCAGGGCAGACCTACGAGCAGTACTTC
CASSLVGAGQTYEQYF
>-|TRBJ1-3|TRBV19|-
TGTGCCAGTAGTCAGACGGACACCATATATTTT
CASSQTDTIYF
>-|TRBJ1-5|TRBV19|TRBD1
TGTGCCAGTAGTATTATCCTTACAGGGGGCGGACAGCCCCAGCATTTT
CASSIILTGGGQPQHF
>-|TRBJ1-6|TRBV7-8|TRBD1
TGTGCCAGCAGCCCCCAGGGGGACCCCTATAATTCACCCCTCCACTTT
CASSPQGDPYNSPLHF
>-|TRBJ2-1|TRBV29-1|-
TGCAGCGTTGAGGGGGGTTCCTACAATGAGCAGTTCTTC
CSVEGGSYNEQFF
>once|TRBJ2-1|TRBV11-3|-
TGTGCCAGCAGCTTAACCGGGAGCTCCTACAATGAGCAGTTCTTC
CASSLTGSSYNEQFF
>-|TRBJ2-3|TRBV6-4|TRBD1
TGTGCCAGCAGTGAAGACACAGGGGGGACAGATACGCAGTATTTT
CASSEDTGGTDTQYF
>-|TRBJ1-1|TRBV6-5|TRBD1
TGTGCCAGCAGTCTGACAGGGGGGAACACTGAAGCTTTCTTT
CASSLTGGNTEAFF
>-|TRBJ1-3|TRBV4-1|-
TGCGCCAGCAGCCAAGTGCCGGGCCTTGGAAACACCATATATTTT
CASSQVPGLGNTIYF
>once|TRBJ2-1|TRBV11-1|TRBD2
TGTGCCAGCAGCTCGGGGGGCTCCTACAATGAGCAGTTCTTC
CASSSGGSYNEQFF
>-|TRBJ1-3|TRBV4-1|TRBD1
TGCGCCAGCAGCCTATCAGGGGGGTCTGGAAACACCATATATTTT
CASSLSGGSGNTIYF
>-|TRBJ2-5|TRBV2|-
TGTGCCAGCAGTAGATCTGGCAACAGCGACCAAGAGACCCAGTACTTC
CASSRSGNSDQETQYF
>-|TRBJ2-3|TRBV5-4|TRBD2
TGTGCCAGCAGCTCTGGAGGGGCGGGGGGGTTCACAGATACGCAGTATTTT
CASSSGGAGGFTDTQYF
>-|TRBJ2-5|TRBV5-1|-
TGCGCCAGCAGCCACAAAGAGACCCAGTACTTC
CASSHKETQYF
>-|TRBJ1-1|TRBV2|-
TGTGCCAGCAGTGACGCACAGGGAACTGAAGCTTTCTTT
CASSDAQGTEAFF
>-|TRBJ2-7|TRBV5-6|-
TGTGCCAGCAGCTTGGTTGGGGGTCCTAGCTCCTACGAGCAGTACTTC
CASSLVGGPSSYEQYF
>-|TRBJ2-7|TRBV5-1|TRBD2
TGCGCCAGCAGCGGGTTATCTAGCGGGGCCCGCGGGGAGCAGTACTTC
CASSGLSSGARGEQYF
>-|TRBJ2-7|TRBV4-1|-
TGCGCCAGCAGCCAAGGGGGGTTCTACGAGCAGTACTTC
CASSQGGFYEQYF
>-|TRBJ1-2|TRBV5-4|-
TGTGCCAGCAGCCGCCCTATGGGGAACTATGGCTACACCTTC
CASSRPMGNYGYTF
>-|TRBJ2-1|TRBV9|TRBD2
TGTGCCAGCAGCGCCAGCGGGGGAGGCTACAATGAGCAGTTCTTC
CASSASGGGYNEQFF
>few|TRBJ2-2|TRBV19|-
TGTGCCAGTAGTCCGTGGGGGACGAACACCGGGGAGCTGTTTTTT
CASSPWGTNTGELFF
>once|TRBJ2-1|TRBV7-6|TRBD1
TGTGCCAGCCGCACAGGGGGCGGTATGGGTAGTGAGCAGTTCTTC
CASRTGGGMGSEQFF
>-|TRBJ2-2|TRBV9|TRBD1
TGTGCCAGCAGCGGCCGGGACAGGGGGCGTCAGGACACCGGGGAGCTGTTTTTT
CASSGRDRGRQDTGELFF
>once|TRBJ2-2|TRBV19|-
TGTGCCAGTAGCAGGGGCAATATGGTCGGGGAGCTGTTTTTT
CASSRGNMVGELFF
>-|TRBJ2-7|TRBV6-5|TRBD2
TGTGCCAGCAGCCGACTAGCGGGGGCCCTCTACGAGCAGTACTTC
CASSRLAGALYEQYF
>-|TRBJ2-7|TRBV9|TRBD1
TGTGCCAGCAGCGTAGCGACAGGGCCTACCTACGAGCAGTACTTC
CASSVATGPTYEQYF
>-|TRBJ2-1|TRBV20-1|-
TGCAGTGCTCGAAACAGTGAGCAGTTCTTC
CSARNSEQFF
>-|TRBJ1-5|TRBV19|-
TGTGCCAGTAGTCGGTGGGACGGAGTTCGTCAGCCCCAGCATTTT
CASSRWDGVRQPQHF